What follows are 26 T cell receptor beta chains derived from one specimen sequenced in a study of cytomegalovirus exposure and HLA in healthy donors. PCR used 60 Vbeta primers and 13 Jbeta primers. Method: immunoSEQ multiplex PCR; TCRdb's copy keeps in-frame clones and lacks some. The sample records 200,000 to 250,000 clones, 60% to 80% being singletons. The sequenced sample was PBMCs. The receptors shown here come from a male donor in good health and CMV-seronegative.

The chain joins TRBV9 to TRBJ2-7; D perhaps matches TRBD1 (6 bases). Trimming pared 3 bases from V and 5 bases from J, leaving 18 bases between. The germline V gene encodes CDR1 SGDLS and CDR2 YYNGEE. The CDR3 loop spans 15 amino acids. As DNA, the CDR3 is TGTGCCAGCAGCGCCGAGGGGGACCCCGGCGACGAGCAGTACTTC. Translated, it gives CASSAEGDPGDEQYF. Combining the CDR3 with reference TRBV9 and TRBJ2-7 gives the whole variable domain DSGVTQTPKHLITATGQRVTLRCSPRSGDLSVYWYQQSLDQGLQFLIQYYNGEERAKGNILERFSAQQFPDLHSELNLSSLELGDSALYFCASSAEGDPGDEQYFGPGTRLTVT.

The chain is built from TRBV27 and TRBJ2-5; 12 bases fit TRBD2. The CDR3 extends over 17 amino acids. Germline CDR1 MNHEY, CDR2 SMNVEV (reference sequence). V lost 0 bases to trimming and J lost 5 bases; unmatched junction nucleotides: 7. The CDR3 region has the DNA TGTGCCAGCAGTTTATCTACTAGCGGGAGGTATCGTGAGACCCAGTACTTC. Amino acid sequence: CASSLSTSGRYRETQYF.

J is TRBJ2-2 and V is TRBV27, with a possible D match to TRBD1 (6 bases). This CDR3 has 13 amino acids. CDR1 is MNHEY and CDR2 is SMNVEV in the germline V gene (reference sequence). The V and J ends lost 3 bases and 9 bases respectively, with 11 bases between them. CDR3 sequence: CASSFPDRRELFF. CDR3 bases: TGTGCCAGCAGTTTTCCCGACAGGCGGGAGCTGTTTTTT.

The gene calls are TRBV5-1 and TRBJ2-5; 10 positions match TRBD2. This CDR3 comprises 15 residues. Germline V gene data show CDR1 as SGHRS and CDR2 as YFSETQ. V lost 2 bases to trimming and J lost 2 bases; unmatched junction nucleotides: 3. This CDR3 is CASSFSAGGQETQYF. The DNA of the CDR3 is TGCGCCAGCAGCTTTTCAGCGGGAGGGCAAGAGACCCAGTACTTC.

The chain links TRBV5-6 to TRBJ2-3; D call uncertain. There are 13 residues in the CDR3. The germline V and J ends were trimmed by 4 bases and 0 bases, with 6 bases remaining between them. Germline CDR1 is SGHDT and CDR2 is YYEEEE. The CDR3 here is CASSPPSTDTQYF. The CDR3 nucleotides read TGTGCCAGCAGCCCCCCAAGCACAGATACGCAGTATTTT.

The CDR3 sequence: CASSQLGGAFPEAFF. The CDR3 coding sequence is TGTGCCAGCAGCCAACTAGGGGGGGCGTTTCCCGAAGCTTTCTTT. The chain uses TRBV14 and TRBJ1-1, with a possible D match to TRBD1 (6 bases). The CDR3 loop spans 15 amino acids. The germline V gene encodes CDR1 SGHDN and CDR2 FVKESK. V was shortened by 2 bases and J by 8 bases, with 18 bases between the two germline ends.

The J gene is TRBJ1-5, the V gene TRBV6-1; D is perhaps TRBD1 (6 bases). Germline values: CDR1 MNHNS, CDR2 SASEGT. V was pared by 2 bases and J by 1 base, with 12 bases between. CDR3 size: 16 residues. The CDR3 is CASSERGGESNQPQHF. The CDR3 coding sequence is TGTGCCAGCAGTGAAAGGGGGGGAGAAAGCAATCAGCCCCAGCATTTT.

This sequence joins TRBV16 and TRBJ1-1, with no clear D. The CDR3 is 11 residues long. CDR1 and CDR2 from the germline V gene are KGHSY and FQNENV. Trimming shortened V by 6 bases and J by 6 bases, and 8 bases separated the two germline ends. In nucleotides, the CDR3 is TGTGCCAGCAGTCGGTCCTCTGAAGCTTTCTTT. Its translation is CASSRSSEAFF.

This chain connects TRBV5-1 to TRBJ2-2; D uncertain. The CDR3 contains 13 residues. Trimming pared 3 bases from V and 1 base from J, leaving 4 bases between. Germline V gene data show CDR1 as SGHRS and CDR2 as YFSETQ. The CDR3 DNA is TGCGCCAGCAGCTCAGGGAACACCGGGGAGCTGTTTTTT. It specifies CASSSGNTGELFF. The complete variable domain, with remaining parts taken from reference TRBV5-1 and TRBJ2-2, reads KAGVTQTPRYLIKTRGQQVTLSCSPISGHRSVSWYQQTPGQGLQFLFEYFSETQRNKGNFPGRFSGRQFSNSRSEMNVSTLELGDSALYLCASSSGNTGELFFGEGSRLTVL.

This clone has a handful of counts. V usage is TRBV5-1 and J usage is TRBJ1-2; 10 bases are shared with TRBD1. V dropped 4 bases and J dropped 2; count of bases not matched to a gene: 2. There are 14 residues in the CDR3. Germline lookup yields CDR1 SGHRS and CDR2 YFSETQ. The CDR3, as DNA: TGCGCCAGCAGCGAGGGACAGGGGAACTATGGCTACACCTTC. Its protein product is CASSEGQGNYGYTF.

This CDR3 reads CASSYPSSYNEQFF. The CDR3, as DNA: TGTGCCAGCAGTTATCCGAGCTCCTACAATGAGCAGTTCTTC. V gene TRBV28 combines with J gene TRBJ2-1; no reliable D call. The CDR3 totals 14 residues. Germline V gene lookup returns CDR1 MDHEN and CDR2 SYDVKM. Trimming took 4 bases from V and 0 from J, leaving 7 bases between them.

CDR3 in amino acids: CASSLVSKREFF. The CDR3 DNA is TGTGCCAGCAGCTTAGTTAGTAAGCGGGAGTTCTTC. The chain has TRBV7-2 and TRBJ2-1; D is possibly TRBD2 (6 bases). V was shortened by 1 base and J by 14 bases, with 12 bases between the two germline ends. There are 12 residues in the CDR3. The germline CDR1 and CDR2 sequences are SGHTA and FQGNSA.

The rearrangement joins TRBV4-1 to TRBJ2-1; 12 bases map to TRBD2. The CDR3 has 15 residues. J was trimmed by 6 bases and V by 1 base; bases with no gene match: 1. The germline CDR1 and CDR2 sequences are MGHRA and YSYEKL. CDR3 nucleotides: TGCGCCAGCAGCCAAGGACTAGCGGGAGTCAATGAGCAGTTCTTC. Protein: CASSQGLAGVNEQFF.

This clone was counted once. CDR3 DNA: TGTGCCAGCGCGCATGCCACCAGGGAGTTCTTC. Its protein is CASAHATREFF. The chain is built from TRBV6-5 and TRBJ2-1, with a weak D call TRBD1 (5 bases). V lost 8 bases to trimming and J lost 14 bases, with 16 bases between them. CDR3 length equals 11 residues. The germline CDR1 and CDR2 sequences are MNHEY and SVGAGI.

DNA for the CDR3: TGTGCCAGCAGTTTCCCGGCTAGCGGGAACTACGAGCAGTACTTC. It encodes CASSFPASGNYEQYF. This chain joins TRBV28 and TRBJ2-7; 9 nucleotides align to TRBD2. The germline gives CDR1 MDHEN, CDR2 SYDVKM. The CDR3 extends over 15 amino acids. The V segment lost 3 bases and the J segment 3 bases; nucleotides outside the gene matches: 6.

This sequence joins TRBV7-9 and TRBJ2-3; TRBD2 matches at 9 bases. This CDR3 contains 17 residues. Germline V gives CDR1 SEHNR, CDR2 FQNEAQ (reference sequence). The junction had 9 bases not matched to a gene; V was cut back by 5 bases and J by 0 bases. The CDR3 sequence: CASSTGAGGTSTDTQYF. As DNA, the CDR3 is TGTGCCAGCAGCACCGGCGCGGGGGGGACTAGCACAGATACGCAGTATTTT.

This clone has just a few counts. The gene calls are TRBV5-1 and TRBJ2-2; 7 positions agree with TRBD1. V gave up 3 bases and J gave up 4 bases; unmatched junction bases: 6. Germline V gene sequence: CDR1 SGHRS, CDR2 YFSETQ. The CDR3 has 15 residues. Here the CDR3 DNA reads TGCGCCAGCAGCTCCGGACAGGTCGGCACCGGGGAGCTGTTTTTT. Translation: CASSSGQVGTGELFF.

V usage is TRBV7-3 and J usage is TRBJ2-1; TRBD1 agrees at 9 bases. The germline V gene encodes CDR1 SGHTA and CDR2 FQGTGA. V was pared by 4 bases and J by 7 bases, with 5 bases of the junction left unmatched. This CDR3 has 14 residues. CDR3 coding DNA: TGTGCCAGCAGCTCCGGGACAGGGTTTAATGAGCAGTTCTTC. Translated, it gives CASSSGTGFNEQFF.

There are a few counts of this clone. The chain combines TRBV10-3 with TRBJ2-2, with 13 bases identical to TRBD2. J was trimmed by 6 bases and V by 6 bases; bases with no gene match: 4. The CDR3 runs 15 residues. Looked up from germline, CDR1 is ENHRY and CDR2 is SYGVKD. The CDR3 reads CAIRVLAGGAGELFF. The CDR3 bases are TGTGCCATCAGAGTACTAGCGGGAGGGGCCGGGGAGCTGTTTTTT.

This clone showed up just a few times. Written as DNA, the CDR3 is TGTGCCAGCACCAGACCCGGGTACCACGAGCAGTACTTC. This gives the protein CASTRPGYHEQYF. The rearrangement links TRBV5-6 to TRBJ2-7; D unresolved. This CDR3 is 13 amino acids long. V lost 6 bases to trimming and J lost 5 bases, with 15 bases between them. The germline gives CDR1 SGHDT, CDR2 YYEEEE.

The CDR3 is CASSLGQRETQYF. In DNA, the CDR3 is TGTGCCAGCTCACTGGGACAGCGAGAGACCCAGTACTTC. The chain has TRBV18 and TRBJ2-5; 7 bases are shared with TRBD1. This CDR3 comprises 13 residues. Germline CDR1 and CDR2: KGHSH and LQKENI. The ends lost 4 bases at V and 4 bases at J; junction bases unmatched: 3.

To note about this clone: This same CDR3 is encoded by further DNA sequences in the sample. The J gene is TRBJ2-1, the V gene TRBV27; D remains ambiguous. V gave up 3 bases and J gave up 7 bases, with 7 bases separating them. Germline assignment: CDR1 MNHEY and CDR2 SMNVEV (reference sequence). The CDR3 consists of 12 residues. CDR3: CASSLTGNEQFF. In DNA form, the CDR3 reads TGTGCCAGCAGTTTGACCGGGAATGAGCAGTTCTTC.

This chain joins TRBV29-1 and TRBJ2-5; no clear D gene. The V gene lost 4 bases and the J gene lost 11 bases, with 26 bases spanning the gap. The CDR3 runs 15 residues. Germline V CDR1 and CDR2: SQVTM, ANQGSEA. The CDR3 loop is CSVVSEVLGNDRQYF. CDR3 bases: TGCAGCGTTGTATCCGAGGTCCTTGGTAACGATCGGCAGTACTTC.

This clone was detected a few times. The chain is built from TRBV13 and TRBJ2-2; 8 bases are a match to TRBD2. This CDR3 region has 16 residues. The V gene's germline CDR1 is PRHDT and CDR2 FYEKMQ (reference sequence). V lost 6 bases, J lost 9 bases, and 15 bases stayed unmatched. In DNA form, the CDR3 reads TGTGCCAGCAGTCGGACTAGCTCAAATGGAGGCCGGGAGCTGTTTTTT. It encodes CASSRTSSNGGRELFF. Full variable domain (remainder filled in from reference TRBV13 and TRBJ2-2): AAGVIQSPRHLIKEKRETATLKCYPIPRHDTVYWYQQGPGQDPQFLISFYEKMQSDKGSIPDRFSAQQFSDYHSELNMSSLELGDSALYFCASSRTSSNGGRELFFGEGSRLTVL.

The chain links TRBV15 to TRBJ2-4, with D maybe TRBD1 (5 bases). The V end lost 5 bases, the J end lost 6 bases, and 17 bases lay between the germline ends. CDR1 LNHNV and CDR2 YYDKDF come from the germline V gene (reference sequence). CDR3 length: 15 amino acids. CDR3 residues: CATSARTFVGNIQYF. The CDR3 coding sequence is TGTGCCACCAGCGCGAGGACATTCGTGGGAAACATTCAGTACTTC.

J is TRBJ2-7 and V is TRBV23-1; maybe TRBD1 (5 bases). TRBV23-1 has ORF status, its function being uncertain. V gave up 7 bases and J gave up 2 bases, with 15 bases separating them. The CDR3 totals 14 residues. In DNA, the CDR3 is TGCGCCAGCACATCCAGGGCCCCTCCCTACGAGCAGTACTTC. It translates to CASTSRAPPYEQYF.